These 14 T cell receptor beta chains originate from one sample sequenced in a study of blood T cell repertoires in COVID-19. Sequencing used immunoSEQ multiplex PCR; TCRdb keeps in-frame clones, though not all of them. The repertoire holds tens of thousands of clones, with roughly 82% as singletons. The sample consisted of peripheral blood. Every receptor here comes from a human donor in a cohort sampled during active COVID-19.

Written as DNA, the CDR3 is TGCGCCAGCAGCGAGACAGGGTTCAACTATGGCTACACCTTC. It translates to CASSETGFNYGYTF. The chain employs TRBV4-3 and TRBJ1-2, with 7 bases aligning to TRBD1. The CDR3 consists of 14 residues. The V gene end was trimmed by 5 bases and the J gene end by 2 bases; junction bases not matched to a gene: 5. The V gene's germline CDR1 is LGHNA and CDR2 YSLEER.

Worth noting for this clone: Other DNA sequences within the sample encode an identical CDR3. The chain recombines TRBV11-2 with TRBJ1-1; D unresolved. The CDR3 is 15 amino acids. Germline CDR1 SGHAT, CDR2 FQNNGV. The V and J ends lost 1 base and 2 bases respectively, with 11 bases between them. The CDR3 nucleotides are TGTGCCAGCAGCTTAGTCGGGGTCCCCAACACTGAAGCTTTCTTT. This gives the protein CASSLVGVPNTEAFF.

The V and J genes are TRBV7-3 and TRBJ1-4; 7 positions agree with TRBD1. The junction had 7 bases not matched to a gene; V was cut back by 5 bases and J by 4 bases. Germline V gene data show CDR1 as SGHTA and CDR2 as FQGTGA. The CDR3 is 15 amino acids. CDR3 DNA sequence: TGTGCCAGCAGCCCCGGGACAGCCTATAATGAAAAACTGTTTTTT. It encodes CASSPGTAYNEKLFF.

J is TRBJ1-1 and V is TRBV5-4; D possibly corresponds to TRBD1 (5 bases). The germline V gene encodes CDR1 SGHNT and CDR2 YYREEE (reference sequence). Trimming took 4 bases from V and 0 from J, leaving 16 bases between them. The CDR3 is 16 amino acids. In DNA form, the CDR3 reads TGTGCCAGCAGCCCGGTGGCCGGGGGAATGAACACTGAAGCTTTCTTT. Residues: CASSPVAGGMNTEAFF.

The chain couples TRBV6-1 to TRBJ1-1; possibly TRBD1 for D (6 bases). Trimming took off 1 base at V and 2 bases at J, with 17 bases between the two ends. Germline CDR1 MNHNS, CDR2 SASEGT. This CDR3 is 17 amino acids long. The CDR3: CASSEGPQGRGNTEAFF. The CDR3 coding sequence is TGTGCCAGCAGTGAAGGTCCCCAGGGGCGAGGAAACACTGAAGCTTTCTTT.

The chain recombines TRBV6-5 with TRBJ1-1; 9 bases are shared with TRBD1. Germline V lookup: CDR1 MNHEY, CDR2 SVGAGI. Unmatched junction bases numbered 5, after V lost 5 bases and J lost 4 bases. This CDR3 region has 14 residues. In DNA, the CDR3 is TGTGCCAGCAGTCTACTGACAGGGGGCACTGAAGCTTTCTTT. Translation: CASSLLTGGTEAFF.

The chain combines TRBV4-3 with TRBJ1-5, with D perhaps TRBD1 (6 bases). There are 15 residues in the CDR3. V was clipped by 3 bases and J by 3 bases, with 12 bases between them. Germline CDR1 is LGHNA and CDR2 is YSLEER. The CDR3 reads CASSHSRTDNQPQHF. The CDR3 DNA is TGCGCCAGCAGCCATTCTCGGACAGACAATCAGCCCCAGCATTTT.

The CDR3 loop reads CASFRTGGDYGYTF. In nucleotides, the CDR3 is TGTGCCAGCTTTAGGACAGGGGGCGACTATGGCTACACCTTC. The genes are TRBV3-1 (or the pseudogene TRBV3-2) and TRBJ1-2, with 11 bases aligning to TRBD1. The CDR3 has 14 amino acids. The trim removed 8 bases at V and 3 bases at J, leaving 5 bases unmatched. Germline V gives CDR1 LGHDT, CDR2 YNNKEL (reference sequence).

The rearrangement joins TRBV6-6 to TRBJ2-7; perhaps TRBD2 as D (5 bases). V lost 5 bases and J lost 5, with 16 bases in between. This CDR3 comprises 14 residues. Germline CDR1 reads MNHNY; CDR2 reads SVGAGI (reference sequence). The CDR3 DNA reads as TGTGCCAGCAGTCCAGACCCAAACGGGGACGAGCAGTACTTC. It codes for CASSPDPNGDEQYF.

This clone was found once. The chain couples TRBV19 to TRBJ2-2, with 13 bases aligning to TRBD2. The CDR3 runs 18 residues. Germline V gene lookup returns CDR1 LNHDA and CDR2 SQIVND (reference sequence). The trim removed 3 bases at V and 2 bases at J, leaving 6 bases unmatched. CDR3 sequence: CASSIELAGGRNTGELFF. As DNA, the CDR3 is TGTGCCAGTAGTATCGAACTAGCGGGGGGGCGTAACACCGGGGAGCTGTTTTTT. Using reference TRBV19 and TRBJ2-2 for the parts outside the CDR3, the full variable domain is DGGITQSPKYLFRKEGQNVTLSCEQNLNHDAMYWYRQDPGQGLRLIYYSQIVNDFQKGDIAEGYSVSREKKESFPLTVTSAQKNPTAFYLCASSIELAGGRNTGELFFGEGSRLTVL.

The chain is built from TRBV5-1 and TRBJ2-7, with D perhaps matching TRBD1 (5 bases). This CDR3 has 14 residues. V lost 0 bases, J lost 3 bases, and 10 bases lay in between. CDR1 and CDR2 from the germline V gene are SGHRS and YFSETQ. DNA for the CDR3: TGCGCCAGCAGCTTGGACAGGCGACTCTACGAGCAGTACTTC. Translating it yields CASSLDRRLYEQYF. The whole variable domain, remainder taken from reference TRBV5-1 and TRBJ2-7, is KAGVTQTPRYLIKTRGQQVTLSCSPISGHRSVSWYQQTPGQGLQFLFEYFSETQRNKGNFPGRFSGRQFSNSRSEMNVSTLELGDSALYLCASSLDRRLYEQYFGPGTRLTVT.

This clone appeared a single time. The chain links TRBV30 to TRBJ2-3; D may be TRBD1 (5 bases). CDR3 length equals 13 residues. The germline CDR1 and CDR2 sequences are GTSNPN and SVGIG (reference sequence). V was shortened by 3 bases and J by 3 bases, with 10 bases between the two germline ends. The CDR3 region has the DNA TGTGCCTGGAGGCGAAAGGGGACAGATACGCAGTATTTT. It specifies CAWRRKGTDTQYF. The full variable domain, completed using reference TRBV30 and TRBJ2-3, is SQTIHQWPATLVQPVGSPLSLECTVEGTSNPNLYWYRQAAGRGLQLLFYSVGIGQISSEVPQNLSASRPQDRQFILSSKKLLLSDSGFYLCAWRRKGTDTQYFGPGTRLTVL.

V gene TRBV9 combines with J gene TRBJ2-7, with D possibly being TRBD1 (5 bases). CDR1 SGDLS and CDR2 YYNGEE come from the germline V gene. The V end lost 2 bases, the J end lost 2 bases, and 11 bases lay between the germline ends. The length of the CDR3 is 14 residues. The CDR3 loop reads CASSVSTATYEQYF. The CDR3, as DNA: TGTGCCAGCAGCGTTTCGACAGCGACCTACGAGCAGTACTTC. Complete variable domain (other parts from reference TRBV9 and TRBJ2-7): DSGVTQTPKHLITATGQRVTLRCSPRSGDLSVYWYQQSLDQGLQFLIQYYNGEERAKGNILERFSAQQFPDLHSELNLSSLELGDSALYFCASSVSTATYEQYFGPGTRLTVT.

This rearrangement joins TRBV6-2 or TRBV6-3 to TRBJ1-2, with no clear D. CDR1 is MNHEY and CDR2 is SVGEGT in the germline V gene. The V end lost 5 bases, the J end lost 5 bases, and 24 bases lay between the germline ends. This CDR3 spans 17 amino acids. The CDR3 sequence is CASSPTPALFAAYGYTF. DNA of the CDR3: TGTGCCAGCAGTCCAACACCTGCACTCTTCGCGGCTTATGGCTACACCTTC.